What follows is one T cell receptor beta chain and its context. Its antigen is undetermined. This sample stems from a study of cytomegalovirus exposure and HLA in healthy donors. Study-wide points: The investigators catalogued 164 TCR beta chains as cytomegalovirus-associated.

This CDR3 region has 13 residues. The germline V gene encodes CDR1 MNHNY and CDR2 SVGAGI (reference sequence). Trimming cost V 7 bases and J 0 bases, with 7 bases left between them. The PCR had 60 Vbeta and 13 Jbeta primers. Produced via immunoSEQ multiplex PCR; TCRdb's table is partial and in-frame only. Here the sample spans under 150,000 clones, around 70% being singletons. This clonotype originated in a man aged 35 to 55 in good health and CMV-seronegative. Sequences were obtained from PBMCs. V and J are TRBV6-6 and TRBJ1-5; the D is unclear. The CDR3 reads CASTGYSNQPQHF. CDR3 coding DNA: TGTGCCAGCACAGGATATAGCAATCAGCCCCAGCATTTT.